These 9 T cell receptor beta chains were sequenced from one sample in a study of T cell repertoires in cytomegalovirus infection. Their recognized antigens are unknown. Each CDR3 protein gets one entry after TCRdb re-called the reads with MiXCR. The table lists about 89,000 distinct CDR3 sequences, roughly 29% of them singletons. Sequencing used CD8+ T cells from cultured PBMCs, obtained from culture after CMV antigen stimulation. These receptors were taken from a human donor in good health (CMV status not recorded). Some clones in this sample may be carry-over from other donors' samples.

This clonotype was seen a handful of times. The chain couples TRBV7-6 to TRBJ1-2, with 8 bases matching TRBD1. This CDR3 region has 13 residues. After removal of 2 bases from V and 8 bases from J, the junction contained 4 bases not matched to a gene. From germline, CDR1 is SGHVS and CDR2 FNYEAQ. The CDR3: CASSLQGAWGYTF. The CDR3 DNA is TGTGCCAGCAGCTTACAGGGGGCTTGGGGCTACACCTTC.

The V and J genes are TRBV7-4 and TRBJ1-1; no firm D call. The ends were cut back, 8 bases at V and 1 base at J, with 8 bases in the middle. The CDR3 totals 12 residues. Germline CDR1 and CDR2: SGHVT and SQSDAQ. The CDR3 spells CASVAGNTEAFF. The CDR3 nucleotides read TGTGCCAGCGTGGCCGGGAACACTGAAGCTTTCTTT. Together with reference TRBV7-4 and TRBJ1-1, the CDR3 gives the full variable domain: GAGVSQSPRYKVAKRGRDVALRCDSISGHVTLYWYRQTLGQGSEVLTYSQSDAQRDKSGRPSGRFSAERPERSVSTLKIQRTEQGDSAVYLCASVAGNTEAFFGQGTRLTVV.

Details on this clonotype: This may be a read error, as it is one base from a much larger clone. The chain carries TRBV7-2 and TRBJ2-3, with a tentative D call TRBD1 (5 bases). From germline, CDR1 is SGHTA and CDR2 FQGNSA. Trimming cost V 7 bases and J 0 bases, with 14 bases left between them. This CDR3 has 15 residues. CDR3 loop: CASMRDSASTDTQYF. The CDR3 DNA follows: TGTGCCAGCATGCGCGACAGCGCTAGCACAGATACGCAGTATTTT.

This clonotype was seen repeatedly, ten times or more. The chain links TRBV3-1 to TRBJ1-2; 7 nucleotides line up with TRBD1. This CDR3 spans 15 amino acids. From germline, CDR1 is LGHDT and CDR2 YNNKEL (reference sequence). The V and J ends lost 4 bases and 0 bases, in that order; junction bases with no gene match: 5. The CDR3 loop is CASSPGDSTNYGYTF. CDR3 coding DNA: TGTGCCAGCAGCCCCGGGGACAGCACTAACTATGGCTACACCTTC.

This clonotype was picked up a small number of times. This chain joins TRBV5-5 and TRBJ2-1, with D possibly being TRBD2 (6 bases). This CDR3 is 15 amino acids long. Germline values: CDR1 SGHKS, CDR2 YYEKEE (reference sequence). V was shortened by 4 bases and J by 7 bases, with 18 bases between the two germline ends. CDR3 nucleotide sequence: TGTGCCAGCAGCCTCGGGGGATCCTTTGGGAATGAGCAGTTCTTC. It codes for CASSLGGSFGNEQFF.

This clonotype came up many times. The genes are TRBV6-1 and TRBJ2-7; D is possibly TRBD2 (5 bases). CDR1 is MNHNS and CDR2 is SASEGT in the germline V gene. The CDR3 has 13 amino acids. V lost 4 bases and J 4 bases, leaving 11 bases between the germline ends. The CDR3 is CASSGDGEYEQYF. CDR3 nucleotide sequence: TGTGCCAGCAGTGGAGACGGGGAGTACGAGCAGTACTTC.

V and J are TRBV4-1 and TRBJ2-1, with D unresolved. This CDR3 contains 12 residues. Trimming took 3 bases from V and 4 from J, leaving 4 bases between them. Per the germline V gene, CDR1 is MGHRA and CDR2 is YSYEKL. Here the CDR3 DNA reads TGCGCCAGCAGCCACAGATACAATGAGCAGTTCTTC. Translated: CASSHRYNEQFF.

CDR3 nucleotide sequence: TGTGCCAGCAGCCCATTAGGACAGGAGGAAAAACTGTTTTTT. It codes for CASSPLGQEEKLFF. This chain links TRBV3-1 with TRBJ1-4; 7 nucleotides match TRBD1. V trimming: 4 bases; J trimming: 8 bases; junction bases outside the gene matches: 7. This CDR3 is built from 14 residues. Germline assignment: CDR1 LGHDT and CDR2 YNNKEL (reference sequence). The full variable domain, with the rest looked up from reference TRBV3-1 and TRBJ1-4, is DTAVSQTPKYLVTQMGNDKSIKCEQNLGHDTMYWYKQDSKKFLKIMFSYNNKELIINETVPNRFSPKSPDKAHLNLHINSLELGDSAVYFCASSPLGQEEKLFFGSGTQLSVL.

V is TRBV15 and J is TRBJ1-1; the D gene is possibly TRBD1 (5 bases). CDR1 LNHNV and CDR2 YYDKDF come from the germline V gene (reference sequence). The CDR3 totals 16 residues. V was cut by 3 bases and J by 0 bases, with 14 bases left in between. CDR3 protein: CATSSPVGQMNTEAFF. The CDR3 coding sequence is TGTGCCACCAGCAGTCCTGTGGGGCAGATGAACACTGAAGCTTTCTTT.